The TCR beta chain described here comes from a study of OX40 agonist ivuxolimab in advanced cancers. Study-level background: Patients took ivuxolimab, an agonistic anti-OX40 (CD134) antibody.

The data were produced by immunoSEQ multiplex PCR, yet TCRdb's version contains in-frame clones alone and is incomplete. Among 35,000 to 50,000 clones, approximately 85% were seen once, and the ten largest hold roughly 18%. Notes on the study in general: Also showing low normalized T-cell clonal expansion were some of the nonresponders.

A remark on this clone: Its antigen remains unidentified.

Blood draws occurred at baseline, cycle 4 day 1, and cycle 7 day 1. Trimming removed 1 base from V and 1 base from J, with 16 bases in between. This CDR3 is 17 amino acids long. Germline V gene sequence: CDR1 LGHNA, CDR2 YSLEER. The V call is TRBV4-3, the J call TRBJ1-1, with D maybe TRBD1 (6 bases). The TCR originated in an adult with an advanced solid tumor such as melanoma, head and neck, liver or kidney cancer. The sequencing here drew on CD4+ or CD8+ T cells sorted from blood, taken in a trial of the OX40 agonist ivuxolimab. CDR3 region: CASSQVLTGSQNTEAFF. The DNA of the CDR3 is TGCGCCAGCAGCCAAGTTCTGACAGGCTCCCAGAACACTGAAGCTTTCTTT.